Listed below are T cell receptor beta chains from one sample, sequenced in a study of T cells in Graves' hyperthyroidism and ophthalmopathy. TCRdb recomputed calls from the multiplex PCR reads with MiXCR, one row per CDR3 protein. The profile shows some 350,000 distinct CDR3 sequences, over 12% of them singletons. The sequencing sample was made of blood. All receptors derive from a woman in her fifties or sixties with Graves' ophthalmopathy. CDR3s include the opening cysteine and the closing phenylalanine or tryptophan. The D gene is left open where the match is weak. The size entry is marked missing in some rows and otherwise reads once, few, many or a size class.

D	size	J	V	CDR3	DNA
-	-	TRBJ1-2	TRBV28	CASSLPNKYGYTF	TGTGCCAGCAGTTTACCCAACAAGTATGGCTACACCTTC
-	-	TRBJ2-1	TRBV5-1	CASSSDGDATEQFF	TGTGCCAGCAGCTCGGACGGGGATGCTACTGAGCAGTTCTTC
TRBD2	-	TRBJ2-1	TRBV5-1	CASSLVPRGNNEQFF	TGCGCCAGCAGCTTGGTTCCGCGGGGGAACAATGAGCAGTTCTTC
-	-	TRBJ2-7	TRBV10-3	CAISSSQGSTYEQYF	TGTGCCATCTCGAGTTCTCAGGGATCCACCTACGAGCAGTACTTC
-	few	TRBJ1-5	TRBV27	CASSLYPNQPQHF	TGTGCCAGCAGTTTATATCCAAATCAGCCCCAGCATTTT
-	many	TRBJ1-5	TRBV2	CASSESYSNQPQHF	TGTGCCAGCAGTGAAAGCTATAGCAATCAGCCCCAGCATTTT
TRBD2	many	TRBJ2-7	TRBV20-1	CSAVAGGGYEQYF	TGCAGTGCTGTAGCGGGAGGAGGCTACGAGCAGTACTTC
-	few	TRBJ1-2	TRBV4-2	CASSQGSGAYGYTF	TGTGCCAGCAGCCAAGGGTCAGGGGCCTATGGCTACACCTTC
TRBD2	-	TRBJ2-1	TRBV6-4	CASSAPLAGGCNEQFF	TGTGCCAGCAGTGCGCCCTTAGCGGGAGGGTGCAATGAGCAGTTCTTC
TRBD2	few	TRBJ2-2	TRBV6-5	CASSYLAGGRRTGELFF	TGTGCCAGCAGTTACCTTGCGGGAGGGCGCAGGACCGGGGAGCTGTTTTTT
-	many	TRBJ2-3	TRBV19	CASSTAVTGDPTDTQYF	TGTGCCAGTAGTACCGCCGTCACGGGAGATCCCACAGATACGCAGTATTTT
-	few	TRBJ1-2	TRBV4-1	CASSPDSGGYTF	TGCGCCAGCAGCCCTGACAGTGGTGGCTACACCTTC
TRBD2	few	TRBJ2-7	TRBV9	CASSVGTSGAFEQYF	TGTGCCAGCAGCGTAGGGACTAGCGGAGCTTTCGAGCAGTACTTC
TRBD2	few	TRBJ2-3	TRBV28	CASGTSRTDTQYF	TGTGCCAGCGGGACTAGCCGCACAGATACGCAGTATTTT
-	many	TRBJ2-7	TRBV28	CASSSGAAIEQYF	TGTGCCAGCAGTTCGGGTGCGGCGATCGAGCAGTACTTC
-	-	TRBJ1-2	TRBV9	CASSPHRGNGYTF	TGTGCCAGCAGCCCCCACCGGGGGAATGGCTACACCTTC
-	many	TRBJ1-1	TRBV11-2	CASSFTYNTEAFF	TGTGCCAGCAGCTTCACGTATAACACTGAAGCTTTCTTT
-	many	TRBJ1-3	TRBV20-1	CSAGPPPGNTIYF	TGCAGTGCTGGACCGCCCCCAGGAAACACCATATATTTT
TRBD1	many	TRBJ1-1	TRBV20-1	CSAPVTGEAEAFF	TGCAGTGCTCCCGTTACAGGGGAGGCTGAAGCTTTCTTT
-	few	TRBJ2-4	TRBV5-1	CASSLAGQNIQYF	TGCGCCAGCAGCTTGGCCGGCCAAAACATTCAGTACTTC
-	-	TRBJ1-6	TRBV20-1	CSARRGGSPLHF	TGCAGTGCTAGGCGGGGTGGGTCACCCCTCCACTTT
-	many	TRBJ2-7	TRBV10-3	CAISENSKMAFSHEQYF	TGTGCCATCAGTGAGAACAGTAAGATGGCTTTTTCCCACGAGCAGTACTTC
-	-	TRBJ2-1	TRBV20-1	CSASPGPHPGQWQFF	TGCAGTGCTTCTCCGGGACCACACCCGGGCCAGTGGCAGTTCTTC
TRBD1	-	TRBJ1-5	TRBV5-6	CASSWDRGFQPQHF	TGTGCCAGCAGCTGGGACAGGGGTTTTCAGCCCCAGCATTTT
-	many	TRBJ2-3	TRBV7-9	CASSLEGSRADTQYF	TGTGCCAGCAGCTTAGAGGGGTCACGGGCAGATACGCAGTATTTT
-	many	TRBJ2-7	TRBV18	CASSPGLANYEQYF	TGTGCCAGCTCACCGGGGCTAGCTAACTACGAGCAGTACTTC
-	-	TRBJ2-3	TRBV6-1	CASSRIPDTQYF	TGTGCCAGCAGCCGAATCCCAGATACGCAGTATTTT
-	many	TRBJ2-1	TRBV30	CAWSPNAGYNEQFF	TGTGCCTGGAGTCCAAATGCAGGGTACAATGAGCAGTTCTTC
TRBD1	-	TRBJ2-2	TRBV20-1	CSVEGGQAGLFF	TGCAGCGTTGAAGGTGGACAGGCCGGGCTGTTTTTT
-	few	TRBJ1-4	TRBV20-1	CSARDEIRGTNEKLFF	TGCAGTGCTAGAGATGAAATCAGGGGTACTAATGAAAAACTGTTTTTT
-	many	TRBJ2-6	TRBV7-9	CASSGLRANVLTF	TGTGCCAGCAGCGGCCTGCGGGCCAACGTCCTGACTTTC
-	once	TRBJ1-5	TRBV4-1	CASATREMGNQPQHF	TGCGCCAGCGCCACGAGGGAGATGGGCAATCAGCCCCAGCATTTT
-	-	TRBJ2-6	TRBV28	CASSLRRGQGTGANVLTF	TGTGCCAGCAGTTTAAGGAGGGGGCAAGGTACTGGGGCCAACGTCCTGACTTTC
-	many	TRBJ1-5	TRBV12-3/TRBV12-4	CASSLRTRNQPQHF	TGTGCCAGCAGCCTACGGACACGCAATCAGCCCCAGCATTTT
TRBD1	-	TRBJ2-3	TRBV5-6	CASSGTGGGFTDTQYF	TGTGCCAGCAGCGGAACAGGGGGCGGCTTCACAGATACGCAGTATTTT
-	few	TRBJ2-1	TRBV9	CASSPQVGNEQFF	TGTGCCAGCAGCCCCCAGGTGGGAAATGAGCAGTTCTTC
TRBD1	-	TRBJ1-1	TRBV24-1	CATMRGGQGSTEAFF	TGTGCCACCATGAGGGGAGGACAGGGGAGTACTGAAGCTTTCTTT
-	many	TRBJ1-5	TRBV5-1	CASSLGGGGNNQPQHF	TGCGCCAGCAGCTTGGGGGGAGGGGGTAACAATCAGCCCCAGCATTTT
TRBD2	few	TRBJ2-1	TRBV20-1	CSAIGTSGSNEQFF	TGCAGTGCTATTGGGACTAGCGGGAGCAATGAGCAGTTCTTC
TRBD1	few	TRBJ2-1	TRBV28	CASSPLLRQGAREQFF	TGTGCCAGCAGTCCTCTTCTCCGACAGGGGGCGCGTGAGCAGTTCTTC
-	-	TRBJ2-7	TRBV30	CAWSRSVSEQYF	TGTGCCTGGAGCCGATCGGTGTCCGAGCAGTACTTC
TRBD1	-	TRBJ2-1	TRBV18	CASSPRGGTGYNEQFF	TGTGCCAGCTCACCACGGGGTGGGACAGGTTACAATGAGCAGTTCTTC
TRBD2	many	TRBJ2-3	TRBV12-3/TRBV12-4	CASRQTSGSDTQYF	TGTGCCAGCAGGCAGACTAGCGGGAGTGATACGCAGTATTTT
TRBD2	few	TRBJ2-5	TRBV19	CASSTTSGRAETQYF	TGTGCCAGTAGTACAACTAGCGGGAGGGCAGAGACCCAGTACTTC
-	many	TRBJ2-1	TRBV2	CASNKLMSSYNEQFF	TGTGCCAGCAATAAACTTATGAGCTCCTACAATGAGCAGTTCTTC